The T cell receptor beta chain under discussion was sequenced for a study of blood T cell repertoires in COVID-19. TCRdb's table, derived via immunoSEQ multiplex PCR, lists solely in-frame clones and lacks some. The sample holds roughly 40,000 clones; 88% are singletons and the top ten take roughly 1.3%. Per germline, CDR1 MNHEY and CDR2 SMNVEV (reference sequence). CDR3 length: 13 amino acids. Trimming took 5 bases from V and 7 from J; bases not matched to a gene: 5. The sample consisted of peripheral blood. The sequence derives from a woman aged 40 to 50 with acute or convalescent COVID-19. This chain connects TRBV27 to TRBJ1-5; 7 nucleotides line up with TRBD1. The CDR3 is CASSPPTGQPQHF. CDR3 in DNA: TGTGCCAGCAGTCCCCCGACAGGGCAGCCCCAGCATTTT.